The TCR beta chain described here comes from a study of T cell responses to AZD1222 COVID-19 vaccine. On the study more broadly: Second doses were pooled across both intervals (about 4 or about 12 weeks). Notes on the study in general: Only five or six AZD1222 recipients tested seropositive at baseline. Along spike, vaccine-associated CD4 TCRs were found throughout, with dominance at 160-218 and 743-854.

Worth noting for this clone: Its antigen is as yet unknown.

TCRdb's copy holds only in-frame clones and misses some; the assay was immunoSEQ multiplex PCR. Among roughly 76,000 clones, about 88% were seen once, and the ten largest hold 11%. This CDR3 comprises 11 residues. The V end was cut by 6 bases, the J end by 4 bases, with 4 bases between. CDR1 is MDHEN and CDR2 is SYDVKM in the germline V gene. The chain recombines TRBV28 with TRBJ1-5; D unresolved. The origin of this receptor is an adult in good health. The material was peripheral blood, obtained on day 0 of AZD1222 vaccination. The CDR3, as DNA: TGTGCCAGCAGAAATAATCAGCCCCAGCATTTT. This encodes CASRNNQPQHF.